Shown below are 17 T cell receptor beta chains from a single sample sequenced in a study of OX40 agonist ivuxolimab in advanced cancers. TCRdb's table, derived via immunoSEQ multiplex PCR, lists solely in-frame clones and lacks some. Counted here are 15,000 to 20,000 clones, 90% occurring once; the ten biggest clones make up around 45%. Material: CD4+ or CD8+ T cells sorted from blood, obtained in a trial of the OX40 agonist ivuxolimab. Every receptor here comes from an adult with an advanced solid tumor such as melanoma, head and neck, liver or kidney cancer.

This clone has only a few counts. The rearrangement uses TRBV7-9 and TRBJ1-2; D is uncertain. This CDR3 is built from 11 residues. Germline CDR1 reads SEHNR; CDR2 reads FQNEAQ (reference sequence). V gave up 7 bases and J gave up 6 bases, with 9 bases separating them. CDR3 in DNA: TGTGCCAGCACCTGGTTGGATGGCTACACCTTC. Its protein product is CASTWLDGYTF.

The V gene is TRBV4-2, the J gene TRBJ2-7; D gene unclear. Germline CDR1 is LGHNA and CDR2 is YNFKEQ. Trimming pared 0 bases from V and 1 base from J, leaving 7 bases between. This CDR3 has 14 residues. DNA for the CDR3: TGTGCCAGCAGCCAAGAAGGCCAGTCCTACGAGCAGTACTTC. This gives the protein CASSQEGQSYEQYF.

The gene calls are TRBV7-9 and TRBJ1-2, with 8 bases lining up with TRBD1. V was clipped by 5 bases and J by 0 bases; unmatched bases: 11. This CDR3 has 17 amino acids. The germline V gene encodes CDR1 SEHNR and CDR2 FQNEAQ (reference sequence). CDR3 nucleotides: TGTGCCAGCAGCCCTGTTGGGACAGGTCCAGCTAACTATGGCTACACCTTC. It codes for CASSPVGTGPANYGYTF.

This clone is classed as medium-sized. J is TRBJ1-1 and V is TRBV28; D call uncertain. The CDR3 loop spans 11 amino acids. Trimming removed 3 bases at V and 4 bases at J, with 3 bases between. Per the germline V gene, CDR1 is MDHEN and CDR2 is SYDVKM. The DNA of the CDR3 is TGTGCCAGCAGTTTTACCACTGAAGCTTTCTTT. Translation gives CASSFTTEAFF.

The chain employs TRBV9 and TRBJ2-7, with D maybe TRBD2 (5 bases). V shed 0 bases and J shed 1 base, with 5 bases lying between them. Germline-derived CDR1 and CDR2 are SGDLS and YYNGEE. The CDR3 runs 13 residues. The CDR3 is CASSVGGSYEQYF. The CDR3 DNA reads TGTGCCAGCAGCGTAGGAGGGTCCTACGAGCAGTACTTC.

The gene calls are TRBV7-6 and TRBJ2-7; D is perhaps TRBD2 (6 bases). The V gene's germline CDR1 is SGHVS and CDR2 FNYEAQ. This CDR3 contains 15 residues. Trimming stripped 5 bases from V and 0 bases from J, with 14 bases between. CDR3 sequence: CASSPQRASSYEQYF. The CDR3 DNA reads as TGTGCCAGCAGCCCTCAGCGGGCTAGCTCCTACGAGCAGTACTTC.

CDR3 sequence: CASSLLMGLHTDTQYF. DNA of the CDR3: TGTGCCAGCAGCTTGCTTATGGGACTACACACAGATACGCAGTATTTT. The chain joins TRBV5-5 to TRBJ2-3; 7 nucleotides line up with TRBD2. Germline trimming cut 1 base from V and 2 bases from J; bases unmatched to any gene: 7. Germline CDR1 reads SGHKS; CDR2 reads YYEKEE (reference sequence). This CDR3 has 16 residues.

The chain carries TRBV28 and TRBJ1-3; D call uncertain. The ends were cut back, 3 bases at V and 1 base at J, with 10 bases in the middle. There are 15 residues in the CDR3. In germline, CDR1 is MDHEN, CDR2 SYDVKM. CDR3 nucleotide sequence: TGTGCCAGCAGTTTCGTACAGACTTCTGGAAACACCATATATTTT. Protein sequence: CASSFVQTSGNTIYF.

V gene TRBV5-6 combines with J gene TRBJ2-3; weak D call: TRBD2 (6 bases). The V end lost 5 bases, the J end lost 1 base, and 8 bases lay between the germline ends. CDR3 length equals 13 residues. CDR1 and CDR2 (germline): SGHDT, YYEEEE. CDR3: CASRTGGTDTQYF. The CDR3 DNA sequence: TGTGCCAGCAGAACGGGGGGCACAGATACGCAGTATTTT. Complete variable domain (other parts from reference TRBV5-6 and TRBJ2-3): DAGVTQSPTHLIKTRGQQVTLRCSPKSGHDTVSWYQQALGQGPQFIFQYYEEEERQRGNFPDRFSGHQFPNYSSELNVNALLLGDSALYLCASRTGGTDTQYFGPGTRLTVL.

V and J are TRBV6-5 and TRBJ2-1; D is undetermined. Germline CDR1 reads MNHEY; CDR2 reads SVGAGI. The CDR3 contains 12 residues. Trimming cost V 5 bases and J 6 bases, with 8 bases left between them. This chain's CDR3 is CASSTIANEQFF. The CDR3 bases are TGTGCCAGCAGTACCATAGCCAATGAGCAGTTCTTC.

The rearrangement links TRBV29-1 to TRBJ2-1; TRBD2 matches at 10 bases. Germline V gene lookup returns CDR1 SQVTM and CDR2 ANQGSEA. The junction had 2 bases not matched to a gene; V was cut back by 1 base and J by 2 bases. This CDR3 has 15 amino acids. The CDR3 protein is CSVEGGLAAYNEQFF. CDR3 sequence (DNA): TGCAGCGTTGAAGGAGGACTAGCGGCCTACAATGAGCAGTTCTTC.

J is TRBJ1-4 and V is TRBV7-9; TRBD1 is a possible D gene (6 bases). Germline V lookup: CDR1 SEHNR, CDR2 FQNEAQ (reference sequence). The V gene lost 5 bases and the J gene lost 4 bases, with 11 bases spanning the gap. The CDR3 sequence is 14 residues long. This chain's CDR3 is CASSRDTNNEKLFF. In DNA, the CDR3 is TGTGCCAGCAGCCGGGACACCAATAATGAAAAACTGTTTTTT.

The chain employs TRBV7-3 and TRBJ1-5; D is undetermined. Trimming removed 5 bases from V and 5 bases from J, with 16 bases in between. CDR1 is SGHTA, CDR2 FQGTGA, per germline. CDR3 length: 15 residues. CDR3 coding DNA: TGTGCCAGCAGCCTTCACGACGGGGAGGATCAGCCCCAGCATTTT. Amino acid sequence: CASSLHDGEDQPQHF.

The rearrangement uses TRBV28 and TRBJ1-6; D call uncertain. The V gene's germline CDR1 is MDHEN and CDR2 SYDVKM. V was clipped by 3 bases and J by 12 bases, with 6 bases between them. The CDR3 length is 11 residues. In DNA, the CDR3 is TGTGCCAGCAGTTTGCGTAAACCCCTCCACTTT. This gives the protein CASSLRKPLHF.

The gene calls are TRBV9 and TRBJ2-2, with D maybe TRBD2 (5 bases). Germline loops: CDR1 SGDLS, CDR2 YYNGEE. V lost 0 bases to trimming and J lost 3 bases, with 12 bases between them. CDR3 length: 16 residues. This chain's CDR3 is CASSVVARRDTGELFF. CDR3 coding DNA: TGTGCCAGCAGCGTAGTGGCTCGGCGGGACACCGGGGAGCTGTTTTTT.

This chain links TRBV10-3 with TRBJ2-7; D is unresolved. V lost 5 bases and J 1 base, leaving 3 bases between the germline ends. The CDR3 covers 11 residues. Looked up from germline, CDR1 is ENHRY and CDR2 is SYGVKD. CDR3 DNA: TGTGCCATCAGTTCTTCCTACGAGCAGTACTTC. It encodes CAISSSYEQYF.

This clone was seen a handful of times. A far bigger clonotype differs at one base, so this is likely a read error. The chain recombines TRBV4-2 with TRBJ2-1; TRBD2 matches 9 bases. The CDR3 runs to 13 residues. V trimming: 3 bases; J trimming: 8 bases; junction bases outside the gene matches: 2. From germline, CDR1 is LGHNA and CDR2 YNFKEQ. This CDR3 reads CASSHRTSDEQFF. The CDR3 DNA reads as TGTGCCAGCAGCCATAGGACTAGCGATGAGCAGTTCTTC.